This T cell receptor (beta chain) was sequenced in a study of identical twins. As for this clonotype: Its specificity is not known.

Regarding the study as a whole: Out-of-frame beta chain sequences displayed weaker excess sharing between twins.

TCRdb re-called the 5' RACE reads through MiXCR, storing one row per CDR3 protein. The top ten clones hold about 1.5% of a sample with about 920,000 distinct CDR3 sequences, 9% to 15% of them seen once. These data were also filed under a second study, of yellow fever vaccine responses in identical twins.

The sequencing sample was made of PBMCs. The TCR comes from a woman aged 18-29 years in good health.

CDR3 protein: CASSPRLAGAMKTQYF. The DNA of the CDR3 is TGTGCCAGCAGCCCCCGACTAGCGGGAGCTATGAAGACCCAGTACTTC. V is TRBV7-9 and J is TRBJ2-5; the match to TRBD2 covers 12 bases. Germline V gives CDR1 SEHNR, CDR2 FQNEAQ (reference sequence). Losses at the gene ends were 5 bases for V and 6 bases for J; bases not matched to a gene: 10. This CDR3 is 16 amino acids long.